This T cell receptor beta chain was observed in a study of cytomegalovirus exposure and HLA in healthy donors. Turning to this clone: Its antigen is not known.

Germline CDR1 is SNHLY and CDR2 is FYNNEI. V gave up 3 bases and J gave up 4 bases; unmatched junction bases: 5. The CDR3 loop spans 15 amino acids. This PCR relied on a set of 60 Vbeta primers and 13 Jbeta primers. Sequencing used immunoSEQ multiplex PCR; TCRdb keeps in-frame clones, though not all of them. This repertoire shows 70,000 to 75,000 clones, roughly 70% found once; its top ten account for 9.5% to 13%. General study points: As immune exposure information, only CMV serostatus was available. Most of the TCR beta V segments (in an earlier analysis) were productive either about 87% or about 30% of the time.

This clonotype originated in a woman in her forties in good health and CMV-seropositive. The sequencing input was PBMCs. This sequence joins TRBV2 and TRBJ2-3, with 9 bases fitting TRBD2. CDR3 protein: CASSDISGGADTQYF. The CDR3 nucleotides are TGTGCCAGCAGTGATATTAGCGGGGGTGCAGATACGCAGTATTTT.